This T cell receptor beta chain was recorded in a study of OX40 agonist ivuxolimab in advanced cancers. The overall study: Patients took ivuxolimab, an agonistic anti-OX40 (CD134) antibody.

Patients were ineligible given autoimmune disease history or systemic immunosuppression. The study sampled blood at baseline, cycle 4 day 1, and cycle 7 day 1. Germline V gene lookup returns CDR1 SGHKS and CDR2 YYEKEE (reference sequence). The CDR3 runs to 13 residues. Sequencing was performed with immunoSEQ multiplex PCR; in TCRdb, only in-frame clones are kept and a portion is missing. The repertoire holds tens of thousands of clones, with 65% to 90% as singletons. Turning to this clone: A junction end diverges from the germline sequence, so it may reflect a read error.

The rearrangement uses TRBV5-5 and TRBJ1-2; D gene uncertain. This TCR was recovered from an adult with an advanced solid tumor such as melanoma, head and neck, liver or kidney cancer. The starting material was CD4+ or CD8+ T cells sorted from blood, obtained in a trial of the OX40 agonist ivuxolimab. CDR3 DNA sequence: TGTGCCAGCAGCTCGAGACTCAGCTACCCCTCAGACTTC. Protein: CASSSRLSYPSDF.